This TCR beta chain was captured by sequencing in a study of regulatory T cells in long-lasting Graves disease. The authors built TCR beta libraries using iRepertoire HTBI primers and Arm-PCR of CDR3 regions. TCRdb recomputed calls from the multiplex PCR reads with MiXCR, one row per CDR3 protein. Seen here are more than 450,000 distinct CDR3 sequences, approximately 12% observed once, and the top ten hold approximately 9.6%. This clonotype was counted at least ten times. V was clipped by 0 bases and J by 5 bases, with 13 bases between them. The CDR3 runs 15 residues. Germline V gene lookup returns CDR1 MNHEY and CDR2 SVGAGI. Time point reported: newly diagnosed GD, antithyroid drugs for less than 3 months. There was RNA extracted from PBMCs, and the TCR library was made from it. This sample also belongs to another study, concerning T cells in Graves' hyperthyroidism and ophthalmopathy. From that study: The HTBI primer set drove a first-round RT-PCR of the TCR CDR3.

The sequenced sample was peripheral blood mononuclear cells (PBMCs), obtained at new diagnosis, from a patient treated with antithyroid drugs. J is TRBJ1-2 and V is TRBV6-5, with a weak D call TRBD1 (5 bases). The sequence came from a woman in her 30s with Graves disease. The CDR3 nucleotides read TGTGCCAGCAGTTACTCGCCAGACAGTGAATATGGCTACACCTTC. As protein: CASSYSPDSEYGYTF.